These 23 T cell receptor beta chains were sequenced from one sample in a study of siplizumab effects on memory and regulatory T cells. Clones were sequenced by immunoSEQ multiplex PCR, and TCRdb holds only the in-frame ones, with some missing. The sample holds fewer than 30,000 clones, around 84% seen once. What was sequenced was memory CD4+ T cells sorted from blood. These receptors originate from a human donor in good health.

Written as DNA, the CDR3 is TGTGCCAGCAGCTTGACAGTGAACACTGAAGCTTTCTTT. Residues: CASSLTVNTEAFF. V and J are TRBV25-1 and TRBJ1-1; D perhaps matches TRBD1 (5 bases). Trimming took off 6 bases at V and 0 bases at J, with 8 bases between the two ends. The CDR3 is 13 residues long. Germline assignment: CDR1 MGHDK and CDR2 SYGVNS.

The genes are TRBV29-1 and TRBJ2-2; unclear D gene. V gave up 4 bases and J gave up 7 bases, with 16 bases separating them. CDR1 and CDR2 from the germline V gene are SQVTM and ANQGSEA. CDR3 size: 14 residues. CDR3 sequence reads: CSVGLSLPGGELFF. The CDR3 DNA reads as TGCAGCGTTGGCCTCTCCTTACCGGGCGGGGAGCTGTTTTTT.

J is TRBJ1-2 and V is TRBV6-5; D is unclear. CDR1 is MNHEY, CDR2 SVGAGI, per germline. V dropped 3 bases and J dropped 4 bases, with 12 bases sitting between them. The CDR3 consists of 14 residues. CDR3 nucleotides: TGTGCCAGCAGTTATGGTCGAGGCCTCTATGGCTACACCTTC. Translating it yields CASSYGRGLYGYTF.

This clone is a singleton in its sample. V gene TRBV7-9 combines with J gene TRBJ2-5; D is perhaps TRBD1 or TRBD2 (5 bases each). Germline V gene sequence: CDR1 SEHNR, CDR2 FQNEAQ (reference sequence). There are 16 residues in the CDR3. V lost 4 bases, J lost 0 bases, and 15 bases lay in between. The CDR3: CASSSGIRRDQETQYF. The CDR3 region has the DNA TGTGCCAGCAGCTCAGGGATTCGGCGGGACCAAGAGACCCAGTACTTC.

This clone was seen just once. Other DNA sequences in the same sample also yield this CDR3. The V call is TRBV7-9, the J call TRBJ1-2; D remains ambiguous. Looked up from germline, CDR1 is SEHNR and CDR2 is FQNEAQ (reference sequence). There are 12 residues in the CDR3. Trimming took 1 base from V and 7 from J, leaving 7 bases between them. Here the CDR3 DNA reads TGTGCCAGCAGCTTAGGGGGTCGTGGCTACACCTTC. Protein sequence: CASSLGGRGYTF.

The table lists this clone with a count of one. The V call is TRBV28, the J call TRBJ1-2; 8 bases map to TRBD1. The germline V gene encodes CDR1 MDHEN and CDR2 SYDVKM. The CDR3 is 15 amino acids. V was pared by 5 bases and J by 1 base, with 6 bases of the junction left unmatched. The CDR3 coding sequence is TGTGCCAGCAGTCCCTGGACAGGGAGTAACTATGGCTACACCTTC. This sequence encodes CASSPWTGSNYGYTF.

The V and J genes are TRBV18 and TRBJ1-2; 8 nucleotides match TRBD1. CDR1 and CDR2 from the germline V gene are KGHSH and LQKENI. There are 14 residues in the CDR3. The junction had 7 bases not matched to a gene; V was cut back by 2 bases and J by 8 bases. CDR3 loop: CASSPASDRDGYTF. Here the CDR3 DNA reads TGTGCCAGCTCACCAGCTTCGGACAGGGACGGCTACACCTTC.

The table lists this clone with a few counts. The chain uses TRBV5-4 and TRBJ1-2; D is undetermined. This CDR3 contains 14 residues. The germline V and J ends were trimmed by 3 bases and 4 bases, with 13 bases remaining between them. Per germline, CDR1 SGHNT and CDR2 YYREEE (reference sequence). CDR3 sequence (DNA): TGTGCCAGCAGCTCCCCCCTCCGGGGCTATGGCTACACCTTC. It encodes CASSSPLRGYGYTF. Filled out from reference TRBV5-4 and TRBJ1-2, the complete variable domain reads ETGVTQSPTHLIKTRGQQVTLRCSSQSGHNTVSWYQQALGQGPQFIFQYYREEENGRGNFPPRFSGLQFPNYSSELNVNALELDDSALYLCASSSPLRGYGYTFGSGTRLTVV.

This chain connects TRBV5-1 to TRBJ1-1; 11 bases are shared with TRBD1. V was pared by 4 bases and J by 4 bases, with 3 bases of the junction left unmatched. The length of the CDR3 is 14 residues. CDR1 is SGHRS, CDR2 YFSETQ, per germline. CDR3 nucleotides: TGCGCCAGCAGCGGAGGGACAGGGGGCACTGAAGCTTTCTTT. Its translation is CASSGGTGGTEAFF.

This clone showed up just once. The rearrangement uses TRBV29-1 and TRBJ2-7; tentative D call: TRBD1 (5 bases). The CDR3 extends over 12 amino acids. The V and J ends lost 7 bases and 5 bases respectively, with 15 bases between them. Germline CDR1 reads SQVTM; CDR2 reads ANQGSEA. CDR3 loop: CSAVTVWDEQYF. The CDR3 DNA sequence: TGCAGCGCTGTGACAGTATGGGACGAGCAGTACTTC.

This chain joins TRBV30 and TRBJ1-1, with a possible D match to TRBD1 (6 bases). This CDR3 spans 11 amino acids. V lost 2 bases to trimming and J lost 5 bases, with 6 bases between them. CDR1 is GTSNPN, CDR2 SVGIG, per germline (reference sequence). CDR3 amino acids: CAWSRGTEAFF. CDR3 DNA sequence: TGTGCCTGGAGTAGGGGGACTGAAGCTTTCTTT.

The genes are TRBV5-4 and TRBJ1-2; 7 bases line up with TRBD1. This CDR3 region has 14 residues. From germline, CDR1 is SGHNT and CDR2 YYREEE (reference sequence). Trimming removed 4 bases from V and 2 bases from J; junction bases left unmatched: 5. CDR3 coding DNA: TGTGCCAGCAGCGCGGTGACAGGGAACTATGGCTACACCTTC. It codes for CASSAVTGNYGYTF.

The V gene is TRBV18, the J gene TRBJ1-2; 8 bases fit TRBD1. CDR1 KGHSH and CDR2 LQKENI come from the germline V gene. The J segment lost 4 bases and the V segment lost 3 bases, leaving 10 bases of the junction unmatched. The CDR3 consists of 16 residues. The CDR3 sequence is CASSPPGEDRGYGYTF. CDR3 bases: TGTGCCAGCTCACCCCCCGGGGAAGACAGGGGCTATGGCTACACCTTC.

This chain uses TRBV5-5 with TRBJ1-2; weak D call: TRBD1 (5 bases). The CDR3 spans 16 residues. Germline V gives CDR1 SGHKS, CDR2 YYEKEE (reference sequence). The ends were cut back, 0 bases at V and 7 bases at J, with 19 bases in the middle. CDR3 DNA: TGTGCCAGCAGCTTGGTAACAGGTCAGGAACGTGGTGGCTACACCTTC. This translates into CASSLVTGQERGGYTF.

This clone turned up a few times. The rearrangement uses TRBV28 and TRBJ2-7; D may be TRBD1 (6 bases). Germline V gene sequence: CDR1 MDHEN, CDR2 SYDVKM. The germline V and J ends were trimmed by 5 bases and 5 bases, with 13 bases remaining between them. CDR3 size: 13 residues. CDR3 region: CASSLQGFNEQYF. The CDR3 DNA follows: TGTGCCAGCAGTCTACAGGGATTCAACGAGCAGTACTTC.

There are a few counts of this clone. The chain uses TRBV7-8 and TRBJ2-7; 11 nucleotides line up with TRBD2. The germline V gene encodes CDR1 SGHVS and CDR2 FQNEAQ. The length of the CDR3 is 14 residues. V dropped 5 bases and J dropped 6; count of bases not matched to a gene: 6. The CDR3 protein is CASSGSGRASEQYF. The CDR3 bases are TGTGCCAGCAGCGGTAGCGGGAGGGCCTCCGAGCAGTACTTC. Looking up the rest from reference TRBV7-8 and TRBJ2-7 gives the full variable domain: GAGVSQSPRYKVAKRGQDVALRCDPISGHVSLFWYQQALGQGPEFLTYFQNEAQLDKSGLPSDRFFAERPEGSVSTLKIQRTQQEDSAVYLCASSGSGRASEQYFGPGTRLTVT.

This chain connects TRBV14 to TRBJ2-6; 9 bases line up with TRBD1. Germline CDR1 and CDR2: SGHDN and FVKESK. Losses at the gene ends were 1 base for V and 1 base for J; bases not matched to a gene: 5. This CDR3 region has 18 residues. CDR3 in amino acids: CASSQVGTGWSGANVLTF. The CDR3 coding sequence is TGTGCCAGCAGCCAAGTAGGGACAGGGTGGTCTGGGGCCAACGTCCTGACTTTC.

This clone was seen more than once but under ten times. The chain joins TRBV10-3 to TRBJ1-4; a possible D gene is TRBD1 (5 bases). This CDR3 has 15 residues. Germline-derived CDR1 and CDR2 are ENHRY and SYGVKD. Trimming shortened V by 3 bases and J by 4 bases, and 12 bases separated the two germline ends. The CDR3 sequence: CAISEPGLSNEKLFF. The CDR3 DNA is TGTGCCATCAGTGAACCGGGACTGAGTAATGAAAAACTGTTTTTT.

In its sample, this clone was seen once. This chain links TRBV27 with TRBJ2-3; no reliable D call. V was pared by 4 bases and J by 3 bases, with 11 bases between. The CDR3 runs 14 residues. CDR1 is MNHEY and CDR2 is SMNVEV in the germline V gene (reference sequence). As DNA, the CDR3 is TGTGCCAGCAGTTCGAGAATCGCGACAGATACGCAGTATTTT. Translation: CASSSRIATDTQYF.

This chain links TRBV19 with TRBJ2-2; D is tentatively TRBD1 or TRBD2 (6 bases each). CDR3 length: 19 residues. Germline-derived CDR1 and CDR2 are LNHDA and SQIVND (reference sequence). V was shortened by 4 bases and J by 1 base, with 22 bases between the two germline ends. As DNA, the CDR3 is TGTGCCAGTAGTAAGGGGGGCCCAATTACCCTAGAGAACACCGGGGAGCTGTTTTTT. It specifies CASSKGGPITLENTGELFF.

This rearrangement joins TRBV27 to TRBJ2-2, with 9 bases identical to TRBD2. Germline assignment: CDR1 MNHEY and CDR2 SMNVEV (reference sequence). CDR3 length equals 17 residues. V trimming: 5 bases; J trimming: 2 bases; junction bases outside the gene matches: 9. The CDR3 is CASSPRRGRVNTGELFF. Here the CDR3 DNA reads TGTGCCAGCAGTCCGCGACGCGGGAGGGTTAACACCGGGGAGCTGTTTTTT.

This sequence joins TRBV5-1 and TRBJ2-3; 15 positions agree with TRBD2. Trimming cost V 4 bases and J 1 base; bases outside gene matches: 7. CDR1 SGHRS and CDR2 YFSETQ come from the germline V gene. The CDR3 sequence is 18 residues long. CDR3 loop: CASSAGTSGRWGTDTQYF. In nucleotides, the CDR3 is TGCGCCAGCAGCGCTGGGACTAGCGGGAGGTGGGGCACAGATACGCAGTATTTT.

V is TRBV7-9 and J is TRBJ1-2; D unresolved. The V gene's germline CDR1 is SEHNR and CDR2 FQNEAQ (reference sequence). The CDR3 is made up of 14 amino acids. V lost 0 bases and J 4 bases, leaving 9 bases between the germline ends. CDR3 DNA: TGTGCCAGCAGCTTAGCGGCAGCGTCCTATGGCTACACCTTC. It codes for CASSLAAASYGYTF.